The clone carrying this TCR beta chain was seen once. This specimen comes from a study of blood T cell repertoires in COVID-19. Some clones are missing from TCRdb's copy, which holds only in-frame ones; the method was immunoSEQ multiplex PCR. The sample records under 20,000 clones, about 87% being singletons. Sample: peripheral blood. The clonotype was recovered from a human donor in a cohort sampled during active COVID-19.

The CDR3 spells CASTLTTGGGNTIYF. The DNA of the CDR3 is TGTGCCAGTACCCTCACGACAGGGGGTGGAAACACCATATATTTT. This chain uses TRBV19 with TRBJ1-3; 9 bases align to TRBD1. Per the germline V gene, CDR1 is LNHDA and CDR2 is SQIVND (reference sequence). The CDR3 runs to 15 residues. V lost 7 bases to trimming and J lost 3 bases; unmatched junction nucleotides: 7.